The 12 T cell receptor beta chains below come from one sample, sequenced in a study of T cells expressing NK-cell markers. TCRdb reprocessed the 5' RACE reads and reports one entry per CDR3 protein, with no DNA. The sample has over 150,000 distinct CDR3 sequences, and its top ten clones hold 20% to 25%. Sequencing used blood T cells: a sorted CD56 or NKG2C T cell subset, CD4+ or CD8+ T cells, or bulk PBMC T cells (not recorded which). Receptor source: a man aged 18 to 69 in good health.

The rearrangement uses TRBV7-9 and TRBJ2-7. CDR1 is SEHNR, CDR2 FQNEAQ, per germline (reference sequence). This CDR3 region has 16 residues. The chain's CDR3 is CASSSLLYPSSYEQYF.

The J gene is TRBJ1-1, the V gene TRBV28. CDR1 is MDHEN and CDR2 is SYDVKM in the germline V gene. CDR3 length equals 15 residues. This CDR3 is CASSLWEATNTEAFF.

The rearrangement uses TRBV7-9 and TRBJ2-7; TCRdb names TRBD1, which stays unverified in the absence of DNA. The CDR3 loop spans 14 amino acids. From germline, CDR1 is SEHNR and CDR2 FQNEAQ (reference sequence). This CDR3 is CASSSLWGAREQYF.

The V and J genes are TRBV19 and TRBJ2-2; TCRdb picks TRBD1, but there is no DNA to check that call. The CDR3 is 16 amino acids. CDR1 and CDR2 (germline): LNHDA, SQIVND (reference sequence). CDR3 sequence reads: CASSIGQGARTGELFF. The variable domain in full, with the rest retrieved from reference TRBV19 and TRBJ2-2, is DGGITQSPKYLFRKEGQNVTLSCEQNLNHDAMYWYRQDPGQGLRLIYYSQIVNDFQKGDIAEGYSVSREKKESFPLTVTSAQKNPTAFYLCASSIGQGARTGELFFGEGSRLTVL.

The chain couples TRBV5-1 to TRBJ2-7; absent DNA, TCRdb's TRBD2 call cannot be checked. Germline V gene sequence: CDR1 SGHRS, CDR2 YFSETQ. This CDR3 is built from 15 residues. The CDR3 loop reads CASSPGTSETYEQYF.

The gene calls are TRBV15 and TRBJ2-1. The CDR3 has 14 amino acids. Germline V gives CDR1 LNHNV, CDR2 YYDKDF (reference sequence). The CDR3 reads CATTISLSYNEQFF.

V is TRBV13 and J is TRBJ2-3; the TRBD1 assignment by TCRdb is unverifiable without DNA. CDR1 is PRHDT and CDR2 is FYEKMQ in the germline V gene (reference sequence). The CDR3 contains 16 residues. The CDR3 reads CASSSGDRPMPDTQYF. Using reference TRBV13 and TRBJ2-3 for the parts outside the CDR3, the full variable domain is AAGVIQSPRHLIKEKRETATLKCYPIPRHDTVYWYQQGPGQDPQFLISFYEKMQSDKGSIPDRFSAQQFSDYHSELNMSSLELGDSALYFCASSSGDRPMPDTQYFGPGTRLTVL.

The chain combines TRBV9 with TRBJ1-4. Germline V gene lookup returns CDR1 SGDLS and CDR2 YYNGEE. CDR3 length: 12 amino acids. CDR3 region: CASSPSSEKLFF.

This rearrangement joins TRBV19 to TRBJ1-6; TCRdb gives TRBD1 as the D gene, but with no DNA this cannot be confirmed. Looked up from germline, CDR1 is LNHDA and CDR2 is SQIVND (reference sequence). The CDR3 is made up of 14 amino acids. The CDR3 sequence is CASSTGDYNSPLHF.

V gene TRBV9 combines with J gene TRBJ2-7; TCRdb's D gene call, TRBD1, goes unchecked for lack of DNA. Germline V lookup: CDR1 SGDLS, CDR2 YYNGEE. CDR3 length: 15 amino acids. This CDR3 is CASSVTGTDFYEQYF.

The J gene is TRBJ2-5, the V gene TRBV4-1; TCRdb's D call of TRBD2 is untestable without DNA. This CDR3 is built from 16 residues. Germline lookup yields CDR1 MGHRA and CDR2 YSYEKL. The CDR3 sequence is CASSQQAGGHQETQYF.

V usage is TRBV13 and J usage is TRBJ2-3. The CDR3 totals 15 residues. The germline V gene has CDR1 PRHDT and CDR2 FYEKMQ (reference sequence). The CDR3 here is CASGAIGVNTDTQYF.